The 27 T cell receptor beta chains reported below all come from one sample, sequenced in a study of CD8+ T cells in alopecia areata. Sequencing templates came from extracted RNA that was reverse transcribed into cDNA. Assay used: immunoSEQ multiplex PCR; TCRdb lists only in-frame clones, some missing. The repertoire holds about 97,000 clones, with 41% as singletons. The sequencing sample was made of CD4+ T cells sorted from blood. These receptors all stem from a human donor with alopecia areata.

This clone turned up a few times. The chain couples TRBV10-3 to TRBJ2-1, with 8 bases lining up with TRBD1. V lost 5 bases, J lost 5 bases, and 11 bases stayed unmatched. The germline V gene encodes CDR1 ENHRY and CDR2 SYGVKD. The length of the CDR3 is 16 residues. CDR3 nucleotide sequence: TGTGCCATCAGTCCATCCACCGGGACAGGCCACAATGAGCAGTTCTTC. It is translated as CAISPSTGTGHNEQFF.

The chain combines TRBV4-1 with TRBJ2-7; no firm D call. Trimming left V 8 bases short and J 5 bases short, with 13 bases between. The CDR3 has 12 amino acids. Germline V CDR1 and CDR2: MGHRA, YSYEKL. The CDR3, as DNA: TGCGCCAGCGCAGCCAACGTCCACGAGCAGTACTTC. Its translation is CASAANVHEQYF.

The CDR3 coding sequence is TGTGCCAGTACTGGCGGAAACAATCAGCCCCAGCATTTT. Its protein is CASTGGNNQPQHF. The chain links TRBV19 to TRBJ1-5, with D unresolved. Per germline, CDR1 LNHDA and CDR2 SQIVND (reference sequence). The V end was cut by 7 bases, the J end by 3 bases, with 10 bases between. The CDR3 length is 13 residues.

The V gene is TRBV5-5, the J gene TRBJ2-1; the match to TRBD2 covers 11 bases. CDR1 SGHKS and CDR2 YYEKEE come from the germline V gene (reference sequence). The length of the CDR3 is 15 residues. The trim removed 5 bases at V and 9 bases at J, leaving 10 bases unmatched. CDR3 DNA sequence: TGTGCCAGCAGGCCTACTAGCGGGAGTATTGGTGAGCAGTTCTTC. It is translated as CASRPTSGSIGEQFF.

This clone came up a few times. V is TRBV7-9 and J is TRBJ2-2; D may match TRBD1 or TRBD2 (5 bases each). V was trimmed by 2 bases and J by 3 bases, leaving 13 bases between them. The CDR3 has 16 amino acids. The germline gives CDR1 SEHNR, CDR2 FQNEAQ (reference sequence). CDR3 region: CASSLWMGRDTGELFF. The CDR3 DNA follows: TGTGCCAGCAGCTTATGGATGGGACGGGACACCGGGGAGCTGTTTTTT.

V and J are TRBV6-5 and TRBJ2-1, with D perhaps matching TRBD1 (5 bases). This CDR3 is built from 14 residues. V was shortened by 5 bases and J by 2 bases, with 10 bases between the two germline ends. Germline assignment: CDR1 MNHEY and CDR2 SVGAGI. CDR3 in DNA: TGTGCCAGCAGTAGGGGTGTGACCTACAATGAGCAGTTCTTC. The encoded protein is CASSRGVTYNEQFF.

The genes are TRBV29-1 and TRBJ2-1, with D perhaps TRBD2 (6 bases). V shed 4 bases and J shed 0 bases, with 10 bases lying between them. Germline V gene data show CDR1 as SQVTM and CDR2 as ANQGSEA. The CDR3 spans 14 residues. CDR3 region: CSVVDGSSYNEQFF. The CDR3 DNA follows: TGCAGCGTTGTCGACGGGAGCTCCTACAATGAGCAGTTCTTC.

In this sample, this clone turned up many times. V usage is TRBV19 and J usage is TRBJ2-6; D not certain. Trimming pared 3 bases from V and 0 bases from J, leaving 6 bases between. This CDR3 region has 15 residues. Per the germline V gene, CDR1 is LNHDA and CDR2 is SQIVND (reference sequence). The CDR3: CASSIEISGANVLTF. DNA for the CDR3: TGTGCCAGTAGTATTGAGATCTCTGGGGCCAACGTCCTGACTTTC.

This clone has more than one count but fewer than ten. The chain joins TRBV7-3 to TRBJ2-1, with TRBD1 matching 9 bases. V was pared by 5 bases and J by 0 bases, with 2 bases of the junction left unmatched. Germline CDR1 SGHTA, CDR2 FQGTGA. The CDR3 consists of 15 residues. The CDR3 region is CASSMTGGSYNEQFF. CDR3 bases: TGTGCCAGCAGCATGACAGGGGGCTCCTACAATGAGCAGTTCTTC.

This clone was observed a handful of times. This chain links TRBV29-1 with TRBJ1-1, with D unresolved. The V gene's germline CDR1 is SQVTM and CDR2 ANQGSEA. There are 14 residues in the CDR3. V lost 7 bases and J 1 base, leaving 16 bases between the germline ends. The CDR3 reads CSAVGRQRNTEAFF. The CDR3 DNA sequence: TGCAGCGCCGTCGGTCGGCAAAGGAACACTGAAGCTTTCTTT. Looking up the rest from reference TRBV29-1 and TRBJ1-1 gives the full variable domain: SAVISQKPSRDICQRGTSLTIQCQVDSQVTMMFWYRQQPGQSLTLIATANQGSEATYESGFVIDKFPISRPNLTFSTLTVSNMSPEDSSIYLCSAVGRQRNTEAFFGQGTRLTVV.

DNA for the CDR3: TGCGCCAGCAGCCAAGACCACACCGGACACGGAAAAGATACGCAGTATTTT. Translating gives CASSQDHTGHGKDTQYF. The chain has TRBV4-1 and TRBJ2-3; D is perhaps TRBD1 (5 bases). V was clipped by 0 bases and J by 5 bases, with 18 bases between them. Germline V gene sequence: CDR1 MGHRA, CDR2 YSYEKL. This CDR3 has 17 amino acids.

The chain has TRBV2 and TRBJ1-1; no reliable D call. The CDR3 runs to 16 residues. Germline assignment: CDR1 SNHLY and CDR2 FYNNEI. Between the trimmed V and J ends, which lost 3 bases and 1 base, there was a span of 15 bases. The CDR3 is CASSDFALGGNTEAFF. CDR3 nucleotides: TGTGCCAGCAGTGACTTTGCTTTGGGAGGGAACACTGAAGCTTTCTTT. The variable domain in full, completed from reference TRBV2 and TRBJ1-1, reads EPEVTQTPSHQVTQMGQEVILRCVPISNHLYFYWYRQILGQKVEFLVSFYNNEISEKSEIFDDQFSVERPDGSNFTLKIRSTKLEDSAMYFCASSDFALGGNTEAFFGQGTRLTVV.

The chain is built from TRBV5-1 and TRBJ2-6; 8 bases match TRBD1. The CDR3 is 19 amino acids. The J segment lost 0 bases and the V segment lost 4 bases, leaving 12 bases of the junction unmatched. The germline V gene encodes CDR1 SGHRS and CDR2 YFSETQ. The CDR3 sequence is CASSAYGQGPTSGANVLTF. The CDR3 nucleotides are TGCGCCAGCAGCGCCTATGGACAGGGCCCAACCTCTGGGGCCAACGTCCTGACTTTC.

V usage is TRBV5-1 and J usage is TRBJ2-7; no definite D call. The CDR3 has 14 amino acids. Germline CDR1 is SGHRS and CDR2 is YFSETQ. Trimming took off 0 bases at V and 6 bases at J, with 13 bases between the two ends. The CDR3 protein is CASSLDGSPLEQYF. The DNA of the CDR3 is TGCGCCAGCAGCTTGGACGGTTCGCCCCTCGAGCAGTACTTC.

The chain is built from TRBV29-1 and TRBJ2-5; D is possibly TRBD2 (6 bases). The CDR3 has 14 residues. Between the trimmed V and J ends, which lost 7 bases and 6 bases, there was a span of 21 bases. Germline V gene lookup returns CDR1 SQVTM and CDR2 ANQGSEA. CDR3 in DNA: TGCAGCGCCGTGTCGAGGGACTTCCATCAGACCCAGTACTTC. Translation: CSAVSRDFHQTQYF.

This clone was seen a few times. J is TRBJ2-5 and V is TRBV29-1; TRBD2 matches at 10 bases. Germline loops: CDR1 SQVTM, CDR2 ANQGSEA. The CDR3 totals 15 residues. V dropped 3 bases and J dropped 2; count of bases not matched to a gene: 6. In DNA, the CDR3 is TGCAGCGTTGACCTCCAGCGGGGGGGTCAAGAGACCCAGTACTTC. This translates into CSVDLQRGGQETQYF.

The chain employs TRBV6-1 and TRBJ2-2, with 11 positions matching TRBD2. CDR1 MNHNS and CDR2 SASEGT come from the germline V gene. Trimming at V came to 10 bases and at J to 9 bases, leaving 7 bases not matched to a gene. The CDR3 covers 13 residues. The CDR3 region has the DNA TGTGCCACTACTAGCGGGGGTATCAGGGAGCTGTTTTTT. Translated, it gives CATTSGGIRELFF.

The rearrangement joins TRBV29-1 to TRBJ1-1; D is uncertain. CDR3 length equals 11 residues. The germline gives CDR1 SQVTM, CDR2 ANQGSEA. The V and J ends lost 5 bases and 2 bases respectively, with 6 bases between them. Written as DNA, the CDR3 is TGCAGCGTTAGCGTAAACACTGAAGCTTTCTTT. It encodes CSVSVNTEAFF.

This chain uses TRBV6-5 with TRBJ2-2; no clear D. The CDR3 loop spans 13 amino acids. With 5 bases removed from V and 4 bases from J, the gap between germline ends came to 8 bases. CDR1 MNHEY and CDR2 SVGAGI come from the germline V gene. The CDR3 sequence is CASSVSATGELFF. The CDR3 DNA reads TGTGCCAGCAGTGTTTCGGCCACCGGGGAGCTGTTTTTT.

The J gene is TRBJ2-1, the V gene TRBV5-1; no clear D gene. The CDR3 contains 15 residues. Trimming took off 3 bases at V and 4 bases at J, with 14 bases between the two ends. Germline V gene lookup returns CDR1 SGHRS and CDR2 YFSETQ. The chain's CDR3 is CASSYGRAGYNEQFF. The DNA for the CDR3 is TGCGCCAGCAGCTACGGTAGGGCTGGGTACAATGAGCAGTTCTTC. The entire variable domain, with the rest obtained from reference TRBV5-1 and TRBJ2-1, is as follows: KAGVTQTPRYLIKTRGQQVTLSCSPISGHRSVSWYQQTPGQGLQFLFEYFSETQRNKGNFPGRFSGRQFSNSRSEMNVSTLELGDSALYLCASSYGRAGYNEQFFGPGTRLTVL.

The V and J genes are TRBV19 and TRBJ1-1; no clear D gene. The CDR3 consists of 13 residues. V dropped 4 bases and J dropped 1 base, with 7 bases sitting between them. Germline V CDR1 and CDR2: LNHDA, SQIVND (reference sequence). Here the CDR3 DNA reads TGTGCCAGTAGTAGGACGGAGAACACTGAAGCTTTCTTT. This codes for CASSRTENTEAFF.

The J gene is TRBJ2-7, the V gene TRBV7-9; D unresolved. Germline V gene data show CDR1 as SEHNR and CDR2 as FQNEAQ (reference sequence). V was cut by 3 bases and J by 3 bases, with 18 bases left in between. The CDR3 loop spans 16 amino acids. The chain's CDR3 is CASSFTAQTPIYEQYF. CDR3 bases: TGTGCCAGCAGCTTCACGGCCCAAACTCCAATCTACGAGCAGTACTTC.

The V call is TRBV18, the J call TRBJ2-1; D might be TRBD2 (6 bases). This CDR3 is built from 13 residues. Trimming removed 3 bases from V and 8 bases from J, with 11 bases in between. CDR1 is KGHSH, CDR2 LQKENI, per germline. CDR3 amino acids: CASSPDGGDEQFF. CDR3 sequence (DNA): TGTGCCAGCTCACCGGACGGAGGGGATGAGCAGTTCTTC.

This clone came up a few times. The J gene is TRBJ1-1, the V gene TRBV19; no clear D. This CDR3 has 12 residues. Germline V gene data show CDR1 as LNHDA and CDR2 as SQIVND (reference sequence). V dropped 5 bases and J dropped 6 bases, with 10 bases sitting between them. CDR3 protein: CASSQILAEAFF. For the CDR3, the DNA is TGTGCCAGTAGTCAAATACTAGCTGAAGCTTTCTTT.

V gene TRBV5-1 combines with J gene TRBJ2-3; TRBD1 or TRBD2 may be the D gene (5 bases each). The germline V gene has CDR1 SGHRS and CDR2 YFSETQ. The germline V and J ends were trimmed by 4 bases and 2 bases, with 14 bases remaining between them. CDR3 length: 15 amino acids. Here the CDR3 DNA reads TGCGCCAGCAGCCCGGGGCGCGCACCCACAGATACGCAGTATTTT. This translates into CASSPGRAPTDTQYF.

This clone was counted a few times. The V and J genes are TRBV9 and TRBJ2-1; TRBD2 agrees at 9 bases. Trimming removed 0 bases from V and 6 bases from J; junction bases left unmatched: 4. This CDR3 is 15 amino acids long. CDR1 is SGDLS, CDR2 YYNGEE, per germline. CDR3 nucleotide sequence: TGTGCCAGCAGCGTAGTACTAGCGGGTCTCAATGAGCAGTTCTTC. Its translation: CASSVVLAGLNEQFF. The whole variable domain, remainder taken from reference TRBV9 and TRBJ2-1, is DSGVTQTPKHLITATGQRVTLRCSPRSGDLSVYWYQQSLDQGLQFLIQYYNGEERAKGNILERFSAQQFPDLHSELNLSSLELGDSALYFCASSVVLAGLNEQFFGPGTRLTVL.

This chain uses TRBV5-1 with TRBJ1-5; no definite D call. The ends were cut back, 4 bases at V and 13 bases at J, with 15 bases in the middle. CDR1 SGHRS and CDR2 YFSETQ come from the germline V gene. The CDR3 runs 12 residues. The CDR3 region has the DNA TGCGCCAGCAGCGATGGACGGCCACCTCAGCATTTT. This translates into CASSDGRPPQHF. Full variable domain (missing parts from reference TRBV5-1 and TRBJ1-5): KAGVTQTPRYLIKTRGQQVTLSCSPISGHRSVSWYQQTPGQGLQFLFEYFSETQRNKGNFPGRFSGRQFSNSRSEMNVSTLELGDSALYLCASSDGRPPQHFGDGTRLSIL.